The 26 T cell receptor beta chains presented below share a single source sample, sequenced in a study of blood T cell repertoires in COVID-19. Clones were sequenced by immunoSEQ multiplex PCR, and TCRdb holds only the in-frame ones, with some missing. The top ten hold 4.2% of the sample, which has some 250,000 clones, around 80% seen once. The specimen sequenced was peripheral blood. Receptor source: a man in his sixties with acute or convalescent COVID-19.

This clone was found many times. This rearrangement joins TRBV30 to TRBJ1-5; perhaps TRBD1 as D (5 bases). CDR1 is GTSNPN and CDR2 is SVGIG in the germline V gene (reference sequence). V was clipped by 0 bases and J by 3 bases, with 12 bases between them. The CDR3 has 15 residues. The CDR3 reads CAWSVHFGANQPQHF. CDR3 DNA: TGTGCCTGGAGTGTACACTTTGGGGCCAATCAGCCCCAGCATTTT.

The chain employs TRBV2 and TRBJ1-6; TRBD1 matches at 7 bases. The J segment lost 8 bases and the V segment lost 5 bases, leaving 6 bases of the junction unmatched. CDR3 size: 14 residues. Germline values: CDR1 SNHLY, CDR2 FYNNEI. DNA of the CDR3: TGTGCCAGCAGTAGCCAGGGGGTTTATTCACCCCTCCACTTT. Residues: CASSSQGVYSPLHF. The variable domain in full, with the rest retrieved from reference TRBV2 and TRBJ1-6, is EPEVTQTPSHQVTQMGQEVILRCVPISNHLYFYWYRQILGQKVEFLVSFYNNEISEKSEIFDDQFSVERPDGSNFTLKIRSTKLEDSAMYFCASSSQGVYSPLHFGNGTRLTVT.

V and J are TRBV11-2 and TRBJ1-1, with unresolved D. The CDR3 sequence is 14 residues long. V lost 1 base and J 1 base, leaving 7 bases between the germline ends. Per the germline V gene, CDR1 is SGHAT and CDR2 is FQNNGV. The CDR3 loop is CASSLVAPNTEAFF. The DNA of the CDR3 is TGTGCCAGCAGCTTAGTGGCCCCGAACACTGAAGCTTTCTTT. The whole variable domain, remainder taken from reference TRBV11-2 and TRBJ1-1, is EAGVAQSPRYKIIEKRQSVAFWCNPISGHATLYWYQQILGQGPKLLIQFQNNGVVDDSQLPKDRFSAERLKGVDSTLKIQPAKLEDSAVYLCASSLVAPNTEAFFGQGTRLTVV.

This clone was seen a handful of times. The chain is built from TRBV27 and TRBJ1-2; no clear D. Trimming shortened V by 4 bases and J by 4 bases, and 19 bases separated the two germline ends. Germline V gives CDR1 MNHEY, CDR2 SMNVEV (reference sequence). This CDR3 region has 16 residues. This CDR3 reads CASSSVSLAGSYGYTF. The CDR3 coding sequence is TGTGCCAGCAGTTCGGTCAGTTTGGCGGGGAGCTATGGCTACACCTTC.

The chain joins TRBV12-3 or TRBV12-4 to TRBJ1-5, with no clear D. Deletions cut 6 bases from V and 2 bases from J, with 8 bases between. The CDR3 covers 13 residues. CDR3 loop: CASRAIGNQPQHF. CDR3 coding DNA: TGTGCCAGCAGAGCCATAGGCAATCAGCCCCAGCATTTT.

V and J are TRBV3-1 (or the pseudogene TRBV3-2) and TRBJ2-7, with D possibly matching TRBD1 (6 bases). This CDR3 is built from 13 residues. Trimming left V 3 bases short and J 1 base short, with 7 bases between. Per germline, CDR1 LGHDT and CDR2 YNNKEL (reference sequence). The CDR3 spells CASSQDRSYEQYF. The CDR3 region has the DNA TGTGCCAGCAGCCAGGACAGATCCTACGAGCAGTACTTC.

The chain uses TRBV6-2 or TRBV6-3 and TRBJ2-1, with 7 bases lining up with TRBD2. Trimming at V came to 1 base and at J to 5 bases, leaving 11 bases not matched to a gene. Germline CDR1 MNHEY, CDR2 SVGEGT. The CDR3 loop spans 17 amino acids. The CDR3 nucleotides are TGTGCCAGCAGTTACTTCGCTGGGCGGGAGCGCAACAATGAGCAGTTCTTC. This codes for CASSYFAGRERNNEQFF.

The chain uses TRBV7-8 and TRBJ2-7, with 9 bases fitting TRBD2. CDR1 SGHVS and CDR2 FQNEAQ come from the germline V gene. This CDR3 spans 15 amino acids. V lost 5 bases, J lost 4 bases, and 9 bases stayed unmatched. This chain's CDR3 is CASSRVDSGGYEQYF. CDR3 nucleotide sequence: TGTGCCAGCAGCCGCGTGGATAGCGGGGGTTACGAGCAGTACTTC.

The V call is TRBV21-1, the J call TRBJ1-4; TRBD1, as called in the table, went unchecked against the DNA. TRBV21-1 is termed a pseudogene. The length of the CDR3 is 17 residues. For the CDR3, the DNA is TGTGCCAGCAGCAAAGCAAAGGGGCGCGAGACTAATGAAAAACTGTTTTTT. This codes for CASSKAKGRETNEKLFF.

This chain links TRBV19 with TRBJ1-2; 8 bases align to TRBD1. The V gene end was trimmed by 4 bases and the J gene end by 5 bases; junction bases not matched to a gene: 9. Germline V lookup: CDR1 LNHDA, CDR2 SQIVND (reference sequence). The CDR3 totals 15 residues. CDR3 amino acids: CASSNSQGEGYGYTF. The CDR3 nucleotides read TGTGCCAGTAGTAACTCACAGGGGGAAGGGTATGGCTACACCTTC.

V gene TRBV7-7 combines with J gene TRBJ1-2; D is perhaps TRBD1 (6 bases). The CDR3 has 13 residues. The germline V gene encodes CDR1 SSHAT and CDR2 FNYEAQ (reference sequence). The CDR3, as DNA: TGTGCTAGCCCCTGGGGGGGGGCAGAAGGCTACACCTTC. Amino acids: CASPWGGAEGYTF.

This chain connects TRBV6-1 to TRBJ1-4; D remains unclear. With 3 bases removed from V and 2 bases from J, the gap between germline ends came to 10 bases. The CDR3 sequence is 15 residues long. The germline gives CDR1 MNHNS, CDR2 SASEGT. The chain's CDR3 is CASSDHPGTNEKLFF. CDR3 nucleotides: TGTGCCAGCAGTGATCACCCGGGGACTAATGAAAAACTGTTTTTT.

V and J are TRBV19 and TRBJ1-1, with 10 bases lining up with TRBD1. The CDR3 loop spans 15 amino acids. Germline V gene data show CDR1 as LNHDA and CDR2 as SQIVND (reference sequence). With 5 bases clipped from V and 5 bases from J, the junction kept 8 bases outside the gene matches. CDR3 region: CASSVKTGGGTEAFF. DNA for the CDR3: TGTGCCAGTAGTGTTAAGACAGGGGGCGGTACTGAAGCTTTCTTT.

The V call is TRBV4-2, the J call TRBJ1-2; 7 bases fit TRBD1. Trimming removed 1 base from V and 0 bases from J; junction bases left unmatched: 11. CDR3 length: 18 amino acids. The V gene's germline CDR1 is LGHNA and CDR2 YNFKEQ. The CDR3 loop reads CASSQVPGTDTTNYGYTF. The DNA for the CDR3 is TGTGCCAGCAGCCAAGTTCCCGGGACAGACACTACTAACTATGGCTACACCTTC.

CDR3 sequence: CASSLFTGQGAGTDTQYF. CDR3 sequence (DNA): TGTGCCAGCAGCTTGTTCACCGGACAGGGGGCTGGCACAGATACGCAGTATTTT. The chain has TRBV5-4 and TRBJ2-3; 11 bases map to TRBD1. The CDR3 is made up of 18 amino acids. The V gene end was trimmed by 1 base and the J gene end by 1 base; junction bases not matched to a gene: 8. Germline-derived CDR1 and CDR2 are SGHNT and YYREEE (reference sequence).

The DNA of the CDR3 is TGTGCCAGCAGCGGCCGACGGAGGACTAATGAAAAACTGTTTTTT. Translated, it gives CASSGRRRTNEKLFF. The chain combines TRBV3-1 (or the pseudogene TRBV3-2) with TRBJ1-4; D unclear. The V end was cut by 5 bases, the J end by 2 bases, with 12 bases between. The germline V gene encodes CDR1 LGHDT and CDR2 YNNKEL (reference sequence). The CDR3 is 15 amino acids.

This chain connects TRBV19 to TRBJ1-5; TRBD1 matches at 8 bases. Germline V gene lookup returns CDR1 LNHDA and CDR2 SQIVND (reference sequence). The CDR3 is made up of 16 amino acids. Trimming took 3 bases from V and 6 from J; bases not matched to a gene: 10. This CDR3 reads CASSMGTGASSQPQHF. For the CDR3, the DNA is TGTGCCAGTAGTATGGGGACAGGAGCCTCGAGTCAGCCCCAGCATTTT.

The V gene is TRBV5-6, the J gene TRBJ2-2, with a possible D match to TRBD1 (5 bases). This CDR3 has 16 residues. Trimming pared 4 bases from V and 0 bases from J, leaving 13 bases between. Looked up from germline, CDR1 is SGHDT and CDR2 is YYEEEE. The CDR3 nucleotides are TGTGCCAGCAGCCGCCTTGACAGAACGAACACCGGGGAGCTGTTTTTT. Its protein is CASSRLDRTNTGELFF. Supplemented by reference TRBV5-6 and TRBJ2-2, the full variable domain reads DAGVTQSPTHLIKTRGQQVTLRCSPKSGHDTVSWYQQALGQGPQFIFQYYEEEERQRGNFPDRFSGHQFPNYSSELNVNALLLGDSALYLCASSRLDRTNTGELFFGEGSRLTVL.

This chain links TRBV18 with TRBJ1-1; 9 bases are a match to TRBD1. The length of the CDR3 is 15 residues. From germline, CDR1 is KGHSH and CDR2 LQKENI. The trim removed 5 bases at V and 0 bases at J, leaving 4 bases unmatched. The CDR3 DNA reads as TGTGCCAGCTCAGCACAGGGGGCGGTGAACACTGAAGCTTTCTTT. Amino acid sequence: CASSAQGAVNTEAFF.

This chain links TRBV29-1 with TRBJ2-1, with 11 bases that match TRBD2. This CDR3 region has 16 residues. The germline V gene encodes CDR1 SQVTM and CDR2 ANQGSEA. With V trimmed by 6 bases and J by 2 bases, 9 bases remained unmatched. DNA for the CDR3: TGCAGCGTCCTTGGACTAGCGGGTAGGCCCTACAATGAGCAGTTCTTC. It specifies CSVLGLAGRPYNEQFF.

The rearrangement joins TRBV18 to TRBJ2-1; 14 bases agree with TRBD2. V lost 6 bases, J lost 7 bases, and 5 bases stayed unmatched. Germline V gives CDR1 KGHSH, CDR2 LQKENI. This CDR3 spans 15 amino acids. CDR3 sequence reads: CASSPGLAGENEQFF. In DNA, the CDR3 is TGTGCCAGCTCCCCGGGACTAGCGGGAGAGAATGAGCAGTTCTTC.

This clone was seen a single time. This sequence joins TRBV20-1 and TRBJ1-2, with D perhaps TRBD1 (6 bases). Looked up from germline, CDR1 is DFQATT and CDR2 is SNEGSKA (reference sequence). The CDR3 is made up of 13 amino acids. Trimming pared 3 bases from V and 4 bases from J, leaving 12 bases between. The CDR3 sequence is CSASHPGVYGYTF. CDR3 DNA: TGCAGTGCTAGTCATCCAGGGGTCTATGGCTACACCTTC.

This rearrangement joins TRBV6-5 to TRBJ2-7; possibly TRBD2 for D (5 bases). V was clipped by 0 bases and J by 3 bases, with 6 bases between them. CDR1 and CDR2 from the germline V gene are MNHEY and SVGAGI. The CDR3 consists of 13 residues. The CDR3 reads CASSYSRDYEQYF. For the CDR3, the DNA is TGTGCCAGCAGTTACTCGAGGGACTACGAGCAGTACTTC.

This clone was seen only a few times. The V and J genes are TRBV5-6 and TRBJ2-1; 9 bases align to TRBD2. CDR1 is SGHDT, CDR2 YYEEEE, per germline. With 2 bases clipped from V and 0 bases from J, the junction kept 9 bases outside the gene matches. The CDR3 covers 18 residues. The CDR3 is CASSFWASGTYSYNEQFF. CDR3 DNA: TGTGCCAGCAGCTTTTGGGCTAGCGGGACTTACTCCTACAATGAGCAGTTCTTC.

CDR3 DNA: TGTGCCAGCAGCCCGAGTAGCGGGAGATGGGAAGAGACCCAGTACTTC. Protein product: CASSPSSGRWEETQYF. V is TRBV9 and J is TRBJ2-5, with 9 bases fitting TRBD2. CDR3 length equals 16 residues. CDR1 SGDLS and CDR2 YYNGEE come from the germline V gene. V trimming: 4 bases; J trimming: 3 bases; junction bases outside the gene matches: 10.

The V and J genes are TRBV6-5 and TRBJ1-1; tentatively, D is TRBD1 (5 bases). Germline V gene data show CDR1 as MNHEY and CDR2 as SVGAGI. The CDR3 totals 14 residues. V was clipped by 6 bases and J by 1 base, with 12 bases between them. CDR3 amino acids: CASRITGRNTEAFF. The CDR3 DNA follows: TGTGCCAGCAGGATCACAGGTAGGAACACTGAAGCTTTCTTT.